Following are 14 T cell receptor beta chains from one sample sequenced in a study of Ad26.COV2.S vaccination and SARS-CoV-2 variants. Treatment described: around 19 received Ad26.COV2.S at low or high dose, single or two shots; 5 received placebo; per-sample allocation not given. The samples were gathered on day 63 after the first injection of vaccine or placebo. The table came from immunoSEQ multiplex PCR; TCRdb's copy has only in-frame clones and leaves some out. The sample includes some 400,000 clones, 70% to 90% of them seen just once. This specimen consisted of peripheral blood, obtained in a trial of Ad26.COV2.S vaccine versus placebo. These receptors were collected from a person aged 18-65 years who received the Ad26.COV2.S COVID-19 vaccine or a placebo.

This rearrangement joins TRBV5-1 to TRBJ1-1; 7 bases match TRBD1. The CDR3 is 15 residues long. Germline assignment: CDR1 SGHRS and CDR2 YFSETQ. Trimming took 9 bases from V and 0 from J; bases not matched to a gene: 11. The CDR3 sequence is CATSEQTGLNTEAFF. Written as DNA, the CDR3 is TGCGCCACCTCGGAACAGACAGGGCTGAACACTGAAGCTTTCTTT.

Points on this clone: The same CDR3 arises from other DNA sequences in this sample as well. The chain uses TRBV11-2 and TRBJ1-4; D ambiguous. CDR3 length: 12 residues. CDR1 and CDR2 (germline): SGHAT, FQNNGV. V was clipped by 3 bases and J by 5 bases, with 4 bases between them. CDR3 loop: CASSLVNEKLFF. CDR3 sequence (DNA): TGTGCCAGCAGCTTGGTAAATGAAAAACTGTTTTTT. The complete variable domain, with remaining parts taken from reference TRBV11-2 and TRBJ1-4, reads EAGVAQSPRYKIIEKRQSVAFWCNPISGHATLYWYQQILGQGPKLLIQFQNNGVVDDSQLPKDRFSAERLKGVDSTLKIQPAKLEDSAVYLCASSLVNEKLFFGSGTQLSVL.

V usage is TRBV18 and J usage is TRBJ2-3; 9 bases are a match to TRBD1. Germline-derived CDR1 and CDR2 are KGHSH and LQKENI. Trimming removed 5 bases from V and 2 bases from J; junction bases left unmatched: 14. CDR3 length: 18 residues. The CDR3 nucleotides read TGTGCCAGCTCAACGAAGGACAGGGGCCAAGTACTCACAGATACGCAGTATTTT. Amino acids: CASSTKDRGQVLTDTQYF. The full variable domain, completed using reference TRBV18 and TRBJ2-3, is NAGVMQNPRHLVRRRGQEARLRCSPMKGHSHVYWYRQLPEEGLKFMVYLQKENIIDESGMPKERFSAEFPKEGPSILRIQQVVRGDSAAYFCASSTKDRGQVLTDTQYFGPGTRLTVL.

This clone was observed a single time. The V gene is TRBV3-1 (or the pseudogene TRBV3-2), the J gene TRBJ2-1, with a tentative D call TRBD2 (5 bases). Between the trimmed V and J ends, which lost 1 base and 0 bases, there was a span of 7 bases. In germline, CDR1 is LGHDT, CDR2 YNNKEL (reference sequence). The CDR3 consists of 15 residues. The CDR3 loop reads CASSQVSGSYNEQFF. The CDR3 DNA follows: TGTGCCAGCAGCCAAGTGAGCGGCTCCTACAATGAGCAGTTCTTC.

The chain combines TRBV7-3 with TRBJ2-1; the match to TRBD1 covers 8 bases. After removal of 5 bases from V and 6 bases from J, the junction contained 9 bases not matched to a gene. The CDR3 covers 15 residues. Looked up from germline, CDR1 is SGHTA and CDR2 is FQGTGA. As DNA, the CDR3 is TGTGCCAGCAGCCCCGGACAGGGTGGTGGCAATGAGCAGTTCTTC. The encoded protein is CASSPGQGGGNEQFF.

The chain is built from TRBV6-5 and TRBJ1-6, with a tentative D call TRBD1 (5 bases). This CDR3 is 15 amino acids long. CDR1 MNHEY and CDR2 SVGAGI come from the germline V gene. V dropped 5 bases and J dropped 4 bases, with 12 bases sitting between them. The CDR3 DNA reads TGTGCCAGCAGTCCTCGAGGGACTTATAATTCACCCCTCCACTTT. Its protein product is CASSPRGTYNSPLHF.

The J gene is TRBJ1-2, the V gene TRBV19; a weak D match, TRBD1 (5 bases). CDR1 and CDR2 from the germline V gene are LNHDA and SQIVND (reference sequence). Trimming stripped 9 bases from V and 2 bases from J, with 16 bases between. The CDR3 sequence is 14 residues long. CDR3 residues: CARVRRGRNYGYTF. Here the CDR3 DNA reads TGTGCCAGGGTCAGGAGGGGCCGCAACTATGGCTACACCTTC.

Concerning this clone: The germline gene is not matched at one end of the junction; a read error may be the cause. The chain employs TRBV2 and TRBJ2-7, with 11 bases fitting TRBD2. Germline V gene lookup returns CDR1 SNHLY and CDR2 FYNNEI. The CDR3 length is 14 residues. CDR3 DNA sequence: TGTGCCAGCAGTGAAGCGCCACTAGCGGGAGAAATGTTCTTC. Its translation is CASSEAPLAGEMFF.

This clone was seen once. J is TRBJ2-3 and V is TRBV5-4; perhaps D is TRBD1 or TRBD2 (5 bases each). Trimming removed 0 bases from V and 0 bases from J, with 11 bases in between. This CDR3 is built from 16 residues. Germline lookup yields CDR1 SGHNT and CDR2 YYREEE (reference sequence). The CDR3 protein is CASSLEPGPSTDTQYF. The CDR3 DNA reads TGTGCCAGCAGCTTGGAACCGGGACCTAGCACAGATACGCAGTATTTT. Drawing the rest from reference TRBV5-4 and TRBJ2-3, the complete variable domain is ETGVTQSPTHLIKTRGQQVTLRCSSQSGHNTVSWYQQALGQGPQFIFQYYREEENGRGNFPPRFSGLQFPNYSSELNVNALELDDSALYLCASSLEPGPSTDTQYFGPGTRLTVL.

This clone appeared once. The rearrangement uses TRBV4-1 and TRBJ1-1; D might be TRBD1 (5 bases). The V gene lost 1 base and the J gene lost 10 bases, with 25 bases spanning the gap. From germline, CDR1 is MGHRA and CDR2 YSYEKL. The CDR3 is 17 residues long. The chain's CDR3 is CASSQVSDVSQGLGAFF. CDR3 bases: TGCGCCAGCAGCCAAGTTTCCGACGTCTCGCAGGGTTTGGGAGCTTTCTTT.

The J gene is TRBJ2-5, the V gene TRBV6-5, with D possibly being TRBD1 or TRBD2 (5 bases each). The germline V gene has CDR1 MNHEY and CDR2 SVGAGI. CDR3 length: 14 residues. V dropped 0 bases and J dropped 5 bases, with 10 bases sitting between them. This CDR3 is CASSYSEGPETQYF. DNA of the CDR3: TGTGCCAGCAGTTACTCCGAGGGGCCGGAGACCCAGTACTTC.

This chain joins TRBV4-3 and TRBJ1-1; the D gene is possibly TRBD1 (5 bases). CDR3 length: 15 amino acids. V lost 0 bases and J 5 bases, leaving 13 bases between the germline ends. Germline lookup yields CDR1 LGHNA and CDR2 YSLEER. The DNA of the CDR3 is TGCGCCAGCAGCCAAGATCAGTTGGGGGGGACTGAAGCTTTCTTT. Residues: CASSQDQLGGTEAFF.

V usage is TRBV2 and J usage is TRBJ2-5; D is perhaps TRBD1 (5 bases). Per the germline V gene, CDR1 is SNHLY and CDR2 is FYNNEI. V lost 6 bases and J lost 2, with 7 bases in between. This CDR3 has 12 residues. The CDR3 here is CASSRQQETQYF. DNA for the CDR3: TGTGCCAGCAGCCGACAGCAAGAGACCCAGTACTTC.

V and J are TRBV20-1 and TRBJ2-1; the match to TRBD2 covers 11 bases. The junction had 1 base not matched to a gene; V was cut back by 3 bases and J by 6 bases. The CDR3 totals 13 residues. Germline values: CDR1 DFQATT, CDR2 SNEGSKA (reference sequence). CDR3 sequence: CSASSGRVNEQFF. CDR3 in DNA: TGCAGTGCTAGTAGCGGGAGGGTCAATGAGCAGTTCTTC.